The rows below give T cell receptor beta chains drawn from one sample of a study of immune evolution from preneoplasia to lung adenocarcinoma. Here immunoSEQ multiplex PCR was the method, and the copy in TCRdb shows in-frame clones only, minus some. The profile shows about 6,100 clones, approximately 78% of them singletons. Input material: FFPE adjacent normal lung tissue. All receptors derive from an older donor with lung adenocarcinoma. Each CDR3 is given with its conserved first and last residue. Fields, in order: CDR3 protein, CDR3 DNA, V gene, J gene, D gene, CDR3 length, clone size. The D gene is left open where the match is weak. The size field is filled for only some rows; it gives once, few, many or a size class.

CDR3: CASSHLAGTGIHYEQYF
DNA: TGCGCCAGCAGTCATCTTGCCGGGACAGGAATCCACTACGAGCAGTACTTC
V: TRBV23-1
J: TRBJ2-7
D: TRBD1
length: 17
size: -

CDR3: CASSRQRGTEAFF
DNA: TGCGCCAGCAGCCGACAGCGGGGGACTGAAGCTTTCTTT
V: TRBV4-3
J: TRBJ1-1
D: -
length: 13
size: -

CDR3: CASSFSQGNTGELFF
DNA: TGCGCCAGCAGCTTCTCGCAGGGGAACACCGGGGAGCTGTTTTTT
V: TRBV5-1
J: TRBJ2-2
D: -
length: 15
size: -

CDR3: CASSERKLFF
DNA: TGTGCCAGCAGTGAGAGAAAACTGTTTTTT
V: TRBV6-6
J: TRBJ1-4
D: -
length: 10
size: -

CDR3: CAWSGTSGRIVNSYEQYF
DNA: TGTGCCTGGAGTGGGACTAGCGGGAGGATAGTCAACTCCTACGAGCAGTACTTC
V: TRBV30
J: TRBJ2-7
D: TRBD2
length: 18
size: -

CDR3: CACISRFAAFF
DNA: TGTGCCTGTATTTCCAGGTTCGCAGCTTTCTTT
V: TRBV30
J: TRBJ1-1
D: -
length: 11
size: -

CDR3: CASSSGQGYEQYF
DNA: TGTGCCAGCAGCTCAGGACAGGGCTACGAGCAGTACTTC
V: TRBV11-1
J: TRBJ2-7
D: TRBD1
length: 13
size: few

CDR3: CASSLDGGYGYTF
DNA: TGTGCCAGCAGCTTAGATGGCGGCTATGGCTACACCTTC
V: TRBV7-9
J: TRBJ1-2
D: -
length: 13
size: -

CDR3: CASSFGGIALGTGELFF
DNA: TGTGCCAGCAGCTTTGGCGGGATCGCCCTGGGCACCGGGGAGCTGTTTTTT
V: TRBV5-4
J: TRBJ2-2
D: -
length: 17
size: -

CDR3: CASSFSDWKYNEQFF
DNA: TGTGCCAGCAGCTTCTCGGACTGGAAGTACAATGAGCAGTTCTTC
V: TRBV11-2
J: TRBJ2-1
D: -
length: 15
size: -

CDR3: CASSPSGITEAFF
DNA: TGTGCCAGCTCACCCTCCGGGATCACTGAAGCTTTCTTT
V: TRBV18
J: TRBJ1-1
D: -
length: 13
size: -

CDR3: CASRGGLAYGETQYF
DNA: TGTGCCAGCAGGGGGGGACTAGCGTATGGGGAGACCCAGTACTTC
V: TRBV6-1
J: TRBJ2-5
D: TRBD2
length: 15
size: -

CDR3: CASSPGHGTGAKNIQYF
DNA: TGTGCCAGCAGCCCAGGACATGGGACAGGAGCCAAAAACATTCAGTACTTC
V: TRBV7-9
J: TRBJ2-4
D: TRBD1
length: 17
size: -

CDR3: CASSLVQSGANVLTF
DNA: TGTGCCAGCAGCTTGGTGCAGTCAGGGGCCAACGTCCTGACTTTC
V: TRBV5-4
J: TRBJ2-6
D: -
length: 15
size: -

CDR3: CASSRHRGGAYYNEQFF
DNA: TGTGCCAGCAGCCGGCATAGGGGGGGTGCATACTACAATGAGCAGTTCTTC
V: TRBV7-9
J: TRBJ2-1
D: -
length: 17
size: -

CDR3: CASSFKSGGSGNTIYF
DNA: TGTGCCAGCAGCTTCAAGTCAGGGGGCTCTGGAAACACCATATATTTT
V: TRBV7-6
J: TRBJ1-3
D: TRBD1
length: 16
size: -

CDR3: CASSRGFDTYEQYF
DNA: TGTGCCAGCAGTCGGGGATTCGATACCTACGAGCAGTACTTC
V: TRBV25-1
J: TRBJ2-7
D: -
length: 14
size: -

CDR3: CASSFGQGAYGYTF
DNA: TGTGCCAGCAGCTTTGGCCAGGGGGCTTATGGCTACACCTTC
V: TRBV7-2
J: TRBJ1-2
D: TRBD1
length: 14
size: -

CDR3: CASSSYDGQGETQYF
DNA: TGTGCCAGCAGCTCGTACGACGGGCAGGGAGAGACCCAGTACTTC
V: TRBV11-2
J: TRBJ2-5
D: -
length: 15
size: -

CDR3: CATRSGLLGGYTF
DNA: TGTGCCACCCGCTCGGGACTTCTCGGGGGCTACACCTTC
V: TRBV19
J: TRBJ1-2
D: -
length: 13
size: -

CDR3: CASSSGTGPNTEAFF
DNA: TGTGCCAGCAGCTCGGGGACAGGTCCGAACACTGAAGCTTTCTTT
V: TRBV5-4
J: TRBJ1-1
D: TRBD1
length: 15
size: -

CDR3: CASSEGQGGNQPQHF
DNA: TGTGCCAGCAGTGAAGGTCAGGGTGGCAATCAGCCCCAGCATTTT
V: TRBV2
J: TRBJ1-5
D: -
length: 15
size: -

CDR3: CASSLGAAPGGYTF
DNA: TGTGCCAGCAGCTTAGGGGCAGCCCCTGGAGGCTACACCTTC
V: TRBV11-2
J: TRBJ1-2
D: -
length: 14
size: once

CDR3: CASSLNSYEQYF
DNA: TGTGCCAGCAGCTTGAATAGCTACGAGCAGTACTTC
V: TRBV5-4
J: TRBJ2-7
D: -
length: 12
size: -

CDR3: CAISEGNNYEQYF
DNA: TGTGCCATCAGTGAGGGAAATAACTACGAGCAGTACTTC
V: TRBV10-3
J: TRBJ2-7
D: -
length: 13
size: -

CDR3: CASSLQTTGGETQYF
DNA: TGCGCCAGCAGCTTGCAGACGACAGGGGGGGAGACCCAGTACTTC
V: TRBV5-1
J: TRBJ2-5
D: TRBD1
length: 15
size: -

CDR3: CASSSGPNTEAFF
DNA: TGTGCCAGCAGCTCGGGACCGAACACTGAAGCTTTCTTT
V: TRBV7-3
J: TRBJ1-1
D: -
length: 13
size: -

CDR3: CASRTGSSYEQYF
DNA: TGTGCCAGCAGGACAGGAAGCTCCTACGAGCAGTACTTC
V: TRBV6-5
J: TRBJ2-7
D: -
length: 13
size: -

CDR3: CASSLTSLPTLNTEAFF
DNA: TGTGCCAGCAGCTTAACTTCCCTACCCACTCTGAACACTGAAGCTTTCTTT
V: TRBV11-2
J: TRBJ1-1
D: -
length: 17
size: -

CDR3: CASTIGGSSYNEQFF
DNA: TGTGCCAGCACAATAGGAGGTAGTTCCTACAATGAGCAGTTCTTC
V: TRBV18
J: TRBJ2-1
D: -
length: 15
size: -

CDR3: CAISGGYAYEQYF
DNA: TGTGCCATCAGTGGCGGGTACGCCTACGAGCAGTACTTC
V: TRBV10-3
J: TRBJ2-7
D: -
length: 13
size: -

CDR3: CASSLGAGNTEAFF
DNA: TGTGCCAGCAGCTTAGGAGCTGGTAACACTGAAGCTTTCTTT
V: TRBV11-3
J: TRBJ1-1
D: -
length: 14
size: -

CDR3: CASSLAETGELFF
DNA: TGTGCCAGCAGCTTAGCGGAAACCGGGGAGCTGTTTTTT
V: TRBV5-5
J: TRBJ2-2
D: -
length: 13
size: -

CDR3: CASSLDQGNEKLFF
DNA: TGTGCCAGCAGCTTGGATCAAGGGAATGAAAAACTGTTTTTT
V: TRBV5-4
J: TRBJ1-4
D: -
length: 14
size: -

CDR3: CASSLTSLAEQYF
DNA: TGCGCCAGCAGCCTAACGTCCCTAGCCGAGCAGTACTTC
V: TRBV5-1
J: TRBJ2-7
D: -
length: 13
size: -

CDR3: CASSLRRSSGINNEQFF
DNA: TGTGCCAGCAGCTTGCGTAGAAGTAGCGGGATCAACAATGAGCAGTTCTTC
V: TRBV7-9
J: TRBJ2-1
D: TRBD2
length: 17
size: -

CDR3: CASWEGTNTGELFF
DNA: TGCGCGAGCTGGGAAGGGACAAACACCGGGGAGCTGTTTTTT
V: TRBV5-1
J: TRBJ2-2
D: -
length: 14
size: -

CDR3: CASSSPLLEGSYEQYF
DNA: TGTGCCAGCAGCTCCCCCCTCCTAGAGGGGTCCTACGAGCAGTACTTC
V: TRBV7-8
J: TRBJ2-7
D: -
length: 16
size: -

CDR3: CASSLARVNTNEKLFF
DNA: TGTGCCAGCAGCTTAGCCAGGGTGAACACTAATGAAAAACTGTTTTTT
V: TRBV7-9
J: TRBJ1-4
D: -
length: 16
size: -

CDR3: CASSVEGTAINTIYF
DNA: TGTGCCAGCAGCGTAGAGGGTACAGCCATAAACACCATATATTTT
V: TRBV9
J: TRBJ1-3
D: -
length: 15
size: few

CDR3: CASSQEVYGGTMLDTQYF
DNA: TGCGCCAGCAGCCAAGAGGTTTACGGAGGGACCATGCTGGATACGCAGTATTTT
V: TRBV4-1
J: TRBJ2-3
D: -
length: 18
size: once

CDR3: CASSMTGHGEAFF
DNA: TGTGCCAGCAGTATGACAGGGCATGGGGAAGCTTTCTTT
V: TRBV6-5
J: TRBJ1-1
D: TRBD1
length: 13
size: -

CDR3: CASSPPGDAGELFF
DNA: TGTGCCAGCTCACCACCAGGGGACGCCGGGGAGCTGTTTTTT
V: TRBV18
J: TRBJ2-2
D: -
length: 14
size: few

CDR3: CASSLDPSNTEAFF
DNA: TGTGCCAGCAGTTTAGACCCATCGAACACTGAAGCTTTCTTT
V: TRBV6-1
J: TRBJ1-1
D: -
length: 14
size: -

CDR3: CASSPGQGTYEQYF
DNA: TGTGCCAGCAGCCCAGGACAGGGGACCTACGAGCAGTACTTC
V: TRBV7-2
J: TRBJ2-7
D: TRBD1
length: 14
size: once

CDR3: CASSLGHGSYQPQHF
DNA: TGTGCCAGCAGTTTAGGCCACGGATCTTATCAGCCCCAGCATTTT
V: TRBV28
J: TRBJ1-5
D: -
length: 15
size: once

CDR3: CASSTGRTTGRGTGELFF
DNA: TGTGCCAGCAGCACGGGGCGGACGACGGGACGGGGCACCGGGGAGCTGTTTTTT
V: TRBV7-9
J: TRBJ2-2
D: -
length: 18
size: -

CDR3: CASSYSGANVLTF
DNA: TGCGCCAGCAGCTATTCTGGGGCCAACGTCCTGACTTTC
V: TRBV5-1
J: TRBJ2-6
D: -
length: 13
size: -

CDR3: CASSSSSHYEQYF
DNA: TGTGCCAGCAGCTCTAGCAGCCACTACGAGCAGTACTTC
V: TRBV7-2
J: TRBJ2-7
D: -
length: 13
size: -

CDR3: CASSLALLGTGNQETQYF
DNA: TGTGCCAGCAGCTTAGCTTTATTGGGGACAGGCAACCAAGAGACCCAGTACTTC
V: TRBV7-8
J: TRBJ2-5
D: TRBD1
length: 18
size: few

CDR3: CASRLAGTQAWEQYF
DNA: TGTGCCAGCAGACTCGCCGGGACTCAGGCCTGGGAGCAGTACTTC
V: TRBV28
J: TRBJ2-7
D: -
length: 15
size: -

CDR3: CASSFYSGRASGELFF
DNA: TGTGCCAGCAGCTTTTATAGCGGGAGGGCCTCCGGGGAGCTGTTTTTT
V: TRBV11-3
J: TRBJ2-2
D: TRBD2
length: 16
size: -

CDR3: CASSQDWPKPNYGYTF
DNA: TGCGCCAGCAGCCAAGATTGGCCTAAACCAAACTATGGCTACACCTTC
V: TRBV4-3
J: TRBJ1-2
D: -
length: 16
size: -

CDR3: CASSDTGFYEQYF
DNA: TGTGCCAGCAGCGACACAGGGTTCTACGAGCAGTACTTC
V: TRBV2
J: TRBJ2-7
D: -
length: 13
size: -

CDR3: CAWSAGFLETQYF
DNA: TGTGCCTGGAGTGCAGGTTTTCTGGAGACCCAGTACTTC
V: TRBV30
J: TRBJ2-5
D: -
length: 13
size: -

CDR3: CASSLGGRNRYEQYF
DNA: TGTGCCAGCAGCTTAGGAGGCAGGAACCGCTACGAGCAGTACTTC
V: TRBV11-2
J: TRBJ2-7
D: -
length: 15
size: -

CDR3: CAWRRTSWTEAFF
DNA: TGTGCCTGGAGGCGAACTAGTTGGACTGAAGCTTTCTTT
V: TRBV30
J: TRBJ1-1
D: -
length: 13
size: -

CDR3: CASSLMSGAYNEQFF
DNA: TGCGCCAGCAGCTTGATGAGCGGGGCTTACAATGAGCAGTTCTTC
V: TRBV5-1
J: TRBJ2-1
D: TRBD2
length: 15
size: few

CDR3: CASSVARGTVGGELFF
DNA: TGTGCCAGCAGCGTAGCTCGGGGGACTGTGGGCGGGGAGCTGTTTTTT
V: TRBV9
J: TRBJ2-2
D: -
length: 16
size: -